The clone carrying this T cell receptor beta chain is a singleton in its sample. Antigen unknown. Samples were taken at baseline and on day 1 of cycles 4 and 7. TCRdb keeps only in-frame clones here, not all; method: immunoSEQ multiplex PCR. This table holds more than 60,000 clones, over 75% found once. The entry originates in a study of OX40 agonist ivuxolimab in advanced cancers. On the study more broadly: Partial response was recorded in three patients: one hepatocellular carcinoma and two cutaneous melanoma cases.

V was clipped by 3 bases and J by 1 base, with 17 bases between them. The germline V gene encodes CDR1 ENHRY and CDR2 SYGVKD. The CDR3 is made up of 17 amino acids. The study, taken as a whole, reports: Both CD4+ and CD8+ T cell populations in blood had undergone clonal expansion by week 6 at 0.1 to 3.0 mg/kg. Antigens targeted by the expanded peripheral T cells were not determined.

The starting material was CD4+ or CD8+ T cells sorted from blood, obtained in a trial of the OX40 agonist ivuxolimab. The sequence was collected from an adult with an advanced solid tumor such as melanoma, head and neck, liver or kidney cancer. The rearrangement links TRBV10-3 to TRBJ2-3; D call uncertain. CDR3 sequence reads: CAISEPEVGWGTDTQYF. The CDR3 DNA reads TGTGCCATCAGTGAACCCGAGGTAGGGTGGGGCACAGATACGCAGTATTTT.